Shown below are 21 T cell receptor beta chains from a single sample sequenced in a study of blood T cell repertoires in COVID-19. Produced via immunoSEQ multiplex PCR; TCRdb's table is partial and in-frame only. The table has some 400,000 clones, about 88% seen once. Sequences were obtained from peripheral blood. These receptors all stem from a human donor in a cohort sampled during active COVID-19.

The chain combines TRBV3-1 (or the pseudogene TRBV3-2) with TRBJ1-5; weak D call: TRBD1 (6 bases). This CDR3 contains 14 residues. Trimming shortened V by 5 bases and J by 1 base, and 9 bases separated the two germline ends. Germline V gives CDR1 LGHDT, CDR2 YNNKEL (reference sequence). CDR3 sequence: CASSSDSSNQPQHF. In nucleotides, the CDR3 is TGTGCCAGCAGCTCGGACAGCAGCAATCAGCCCCAGCATTTT.

The chain recombines TRBV5-1 with TRBJ2-7; perhaps TRBD2 as D (5 bases). V was clipped by 0 bases and J by 0 bases, with 13 bases between them. The CDR3 runs 16 residues. CDR1 is SGHRS, CDR2 YFSETQ, per germline. As DNA, the CDR3 is TGCGCCAGCAGCTTGGCGGCCGCCGGGGTCTCCTACGAGCAGTACTTC. Residues: CASSLAAAGVSYEQYF.

In regard to this clone: The sample holds other DNA sequences that translate to the same CDR3. This chain uses TRBV5-1 with TRBJ1-3, with 7 bases lining up with TRBD1. Germline V gene lookup returns CDR1 SGHRS and CDR2 YFSETQ. V trimming: 2 bases; J trimming: 2 bases; junction bases outside the gene matches: 4. The CDR3 contains 15 residues. CDR3 in amino acids: CASSLDTGAGNTIYF. As DNA, the CDR3 is TGCGCCAGCAGCTTAGATACAGGGGCTGGAAACACCATATATTTT.

This rearrangement joins TRBV14 to TRBJ2-1, with a possible D match to TRBD1 (6 bases). The ends were cut back, 6 bases at V and 0 bases at J, with 12 bases in the middle. This CDR3 has 15 amino acids. CDR1 and CDR2 (germline): SGHDN, FVKESK. CDR3 in amino acids: CASSPHRASYNEQFF. CDR3 DNA sequence: TGTGCCAGCAGTCCCCACAGGGCCTCCTACAATGAGCAGTTCTTC.

Here the CDR3 reads CASRVRGGDNEQFF. The CDR3 nucleotides read TGTGCCAGCAGGGTAAGAGGAGGCGACAATGAGCAGTTCTTC. V and J are TRBV2 and TRBJ2-1, with D tentatively TRBD2 (5 bases). This CDR3 has 14 residues. CDR1 is SNHLY, CDR2 FYNNEI, per germline. The V gene lost 6 bases and the J gene lost 5 bases, with 14 bases spanning the gap.

The CDR3 sequence is CAWRTRERSYNEQFF. CDR3 DNA: TGTGCCTGGAGAACCAGGGAAAGGTCCTACAATGAGCAGTTCTTC. The V gene is TRBV30, the J gene TRBJ2-1; the D gene is possibly TRBD1 (5 bases). This CDR3 spans 15 amino acids. The germline V gene encodes CDR1 GTSNPN and CDR2 SVGIG (reference sequence). V lost 3 bases and J lost 1, with 13 bases in between.

V is TRBV19 and J is TRBJ2-3; a weak D match, TRBD1 (5 bases). The V gene's germline CDR1 is LNHDA and CDR2 SQIVND (reference sequence). CDR3 length: 18 residues. Trimming took 7 bases from V and 2 from J, leaving 25 bases between them. CDR3 sequence reads: CASIPPPPWAGNTDTQYF. The CDR3 DNA reads TGTGCCAGTATCCCACCACCACCCTGGGCAGGGAACACAGATACGCAGTATTTT.

The J gene is TRBJ1-2, the V gene TRBV7-9; a possible D gene is TRBD1 (5 bases). In germline, CDR1 is SEHNR, CDR2 FQNEAQ (reference sequence). The CDR3 runs to 13 residues. V was cut by 3 bases and J by 6 bases, with 11 bases left in between. The CDR3 nucleotides read TGTGCCAGCAGCTTCTATCTCAGGGATGGCTACACCTTC. Its protein product is CASSFYLRDGYTF.

The gene calls are TRBV6-5 and TRBJ2-1, with 7 nucleotides matching TRBD2. V shed 5 bases, J shed 2 bases, and the junction held 6 bases outside the gene matches. The V gene's germline CDR1 is MNHEY and CDR2 SVGAGI. This CDR3 is built from 15 residues. The DNA of the CDR3 is TGTGCCAGCAGTCGGGGGGAAAAAACCTACAATGAGCAGTTCTTC. Translated: CASSRGEKTYNEQFF.

The CDR3 reads CASSSPGQGAKNYGYTF. The CDR3 bases are TGTGCCAGTAGTTCACCGGGACAGGGGGCGAAGAACTATGGCTACACCTTC. The rearrangement links TRBV19 to TRBJ1-2; the match to TRBD1 covers 12 bases. Germline V gene data show CDR1 as LNHDA and CDR2 as SQIVND (reference sequence). V was pared by 5 bases and J by 2 bases, with 9 bases of the junction left unmatched. The CDR3 runs to 17 residues.

This clone was seen a single time. The J gene is TRBJ2-7, the V gene TRBV4-1, with 8 bases lining up with TRBD1. The CDR3 loop spans 16 amino acids. V shed 4 bases and J 3 bases; nucleotides not matched to a gene: 11. Germline loops: CDR1 MGHRA, CDR2 YSYEKL. The CDR3 bases are TGCGCCAGCAGCCCGTCTCCGGGACAGGCCAGCTACGAGCAGTACTTC. This encodes CASSPSPGQASYEQYF.

The V and J genes are TRBV2 and TRBJ1-1, with D perhaps TRBD1 (6 bases). The CDR3 totals 13 residues. V lost 6 bases, J lost 0 bases, and 8 bases lay in between. The germline gives CDR1 SNHLY, CDR2 FYNNEI. The CDR3: CASRDSMNTEAFF. In nucleotides, the CDR3 is TGTGCCAGCAGGGACAGCATGAACACTGAAGCTTTCTTT.

This clone was seen once. The DNA for the CDR3 is TGTGCCAGCAGCCTAACAGGGTTCAGTTCACCCCTCCACTTT. The encoded protein is CASSLTGFSSPLHF. V gene TRBV13 combines with J gene TRBJ1-6; a possible D gene is TRBD1 (6 bases). This CDR3 spans 14 amino acids. Germline loops: CDR1 PRHDT, CDR2 FYEKMQ (reference sequence). V dropped 5 bases and J dropped 9 bases, with 14 bases sitting between them.

The chain joins TRBV11-2 to TRBJ1-1, with TRBD1 identical over 9 bases. Trimming at V came to 3 bases and at J to 9 bases, leaving 11 bases not matched to a gene. The V gene's germline CDR1 is SGHAT and CDR2 FQNNGV. The length of the CDR3 is 15 residues. The CDR3 DNA is TGTGCCAGCAGCTTTAACCTAAACAGGGGGCGAAAAGCTTTCTTT. Its protein is CASSFNLNRGRKAFF.

This clone appeared a single time. The gene calls are TRBV30 and TRBJ2-3, with D uncertain. The CDR3 covers 13 residues. The V end lost 4 bases, the J end lost 3 bases, and 11 bases lay between the germline ends. Germline V lookup: CDR1 GTSNPN, CDR2 SVGIG (reference sequence). The CDR3 region has the DNA TGTGCCTGGACAGCTGGGCTTACAGATACGCAGTATTTT. Encoded protein: CAWTAGLTDTQYF.

This clone was seen once. This CDR3 reads CASSAEFGTAGNTIYF. The CDR3 DNA sequence: TGTGCCAGCAGTGCGGAGTTTGGGACAGCCGGAAACACCATATATTTT. The chain is built from TRBV2 and TRBJ1-3, with TRBD1 identical over 7 bases. CDR1 is SNHLY and CDR2 is FYNNEI in the germline V gene. V was pared by 4 bases and J by 4 bases, with 10 bases of the junction left unmatched. This CDR3 is built from 16 residues.

The rearrangement links TRBV25-1 to TRBJ2-3; 7 bases fit TRBD2. This CDR3 region has 14 residues. CDR1 is MGHDK, CDR2 SYGVNS, per germline. With 6 bases clipped from V and 2 bases from J, the junction kept 5 bases outside the gene matches. CDR3: CASRAGLDTDTQYF. In nucleotides, the CDR3 is TGTGCCAGCAGAGCCGGACTAGACACAGATACGCAGTATTTT.

The rearrangement links TRBV9 to TRBJ1-1; D ambiguous. Trimming took 0 bases from V and 4 from J, leaving 10 bases between them. Germline CDR1 and CDR2: SGDLS and YYNGEE. The CDR3 spans 14 residues. DNA for the CDR3: TGTGCCAGCAGCGTAGCTACCGATTCCACTGAAGCTTTCTTT. Protein: CASSVATDSTEAFF. Drawing the rest from reference TRBV9 and TRBJ1-1, the complete variable domain is DSGVTQTPKHLITATGQRVTLRCSPRSGDLSVYWYQQSLDQGLQFLIQYYNGEERAKGNILERFSAQQFPDLHSELNLSSLELGDSALYFCASSVATDSTEAFFGQGTRLTVV.

This sequence joins TRBV6-6 and TRBJ2-7; the D gene is possibly TRBD1 (5 bases). CDR3 length: 13 amino acids. Germline V lookup: CDR1 MNHNY, CDR2 SVGAGI (reference sequence). V lost 8 bases, J lost 3 bases, and 14 bases lay in between. Here the CDR3 reads CASYSTANYEQYF. The CDR3 DNA reads TGTGCCAGCTACTCGACAGCTAACTACGAGCAGTACTTC.

This chain uses TRBV4-1 with TRBJ2-7; the D gene is possibly TRBD1 (6 bases). There are 14 residues in the CDR3. V dropped 1 base and J dropped 1 base, with 8 bases sitting between them. Per germline, CDR1 MGHRA and CDR2 YSYEKL. The CDR3 region has the DNA TGCGCCAGCAGCCAAGGACAGGAGTCCTACGAGCAGTACTTC. This sequence encodes CASSQGQESYEQYF.

Only one count was recorded for this clone. The rearrangement uses TRBV27 and TRBJ2-7; 11 bases agree with TRBD1. The CDR3 consists of 18 residues. Unmatched junction bases numbered 10, after V lost 3 bases and J lost 0 bases. Germline assignment: CDR1 MNHEY and CDR2 SMNVEV (reference sequence). The CDR3 DNA follows: TGTGCCAGCAGTTTCGGTGAAGCCGGGACAGGGGGCTCCTACGAGCAGTACTTC. It yields the protein CASSFGEAGTGGSYEQYF.